The present entry profiles one T cell receptor (beta chain) with its context. The data belong to a study of blood T cell repertoires in COVID-19. TCRdb keeps only in-frame clones here, not all; method: immunoSEQ multiplex PCR. This sample carries 55,000 to 75,000 clones, around 82% of them seen once, and the ten largest clones take roughly a tenth. There are 12 residues in the CDR3. Germline CDR1 and CDR2: KGHDR and SFDVKD. The ends were cut back, 4 bases at V and 7 bases at J, with 7 bases in the middle. This clonotype was obtained from an elderly man with COVID-19, enrolled during active disease. This rearrangement joins TRBV24-1 to TRBJ2-4; no clear D gene. The specimen sequenced was peripheral blood. This CDR3 reads CATSDRMNIQYF. The CDR3 DNA reads as TGTGCCACCAGTGACAGGATGAACATTCAGTACTTC.